Listed here are 32 T cell receptor beta chains from one sample, sequenced in a study of blood T cell repertoires in COVID-19 (dated by TCRdb to 2019 to 2021). Library creation used the immunoSEQ multiplex PCR assay. TCRdb's version of the immuneACCESS table is confined to in-frame rearrangements and falls short of the full clone set. An unresolved V gene accounts for under half of the shortfall where checked; the remainder is of unknown origin. The sample records about 180,000 clones, over 60% of which are singletons. In total, the top ten clones hold 26% of the sample. Sequencing was carried out using peripheral blood. The receptors originated from a woman in her seventies with acute or convalescent COVID-19.

This clone was recorded a few times. This CDR3 is CASSLGRWLAGANEQFF. The CDR3 nucleotides read TGTGCCAGCAGCTTAGGCAGGTGGCTAGCGGGAGCGAATGAGCAGTTCTTC. The chain combines TRBV7-6 with TRBJ2-1, with 10 nucleotides matching TRBD2. J was trimmed by 7 bases and V by 1 base; bases with no gene match: 10. CDR3 size: 17 residues. Germline CDR1 SGHVS, CDR2 FNYEAQ.

This chain uses TRBV5-1 with TRBJ1-2, with TRBD1 matching 7 bases. The CDR3 has 14 amino acids. The V segment lost 4 bases and the J segment 2 bases; nucleotides outside the gene matches: 5. Per the germline V gene, CDR1 is SGHRS and CDR2 is YFSETQ. The CDR3 is CASSRDRENYGYTF. CDR3 nucleotides: TGCGCCAGCAGCCGGGACAGAGAAAACTATGGCTACACCTTC.

This clone was observed a few times. The V call is TRBV7-9, the J call TRBJ1-3; 10 bases align to TRBD1. CDR3 length: 16 amino acids. V was clipped by 3 bases and J by 0 bases; unmatched bases: 2. Germline values: CDR1 SEHNR, CDR2 FQNEAQ (reference sequence). As DNA, the CDR3 is TGTGCCAGCAGCTTGGGACAGGGGCTCTCTGGAAACACCATATATTTT. It codes for CASSLGQGLSGNTIYF.

The chain joins TRBV6-2 or TRBV6-3 to TRBJ2-1; possibly TRBD1 for D (5 bases). The CDR3 loop spans 14 amino acids. Trimming took off 5 bases at V and 7 bases at J, with 15 bases between the two ends. CDR1 and CDR2 (germline): MNHEY, SVGEGT. The CDR3 sequence is CASSQNQGWNEQFF. The CDR3 DNA follows: TGTGCCAGCAGTCAAAATCAGGGTTGGAATGAGCAGTTCTTC.

This chain links TRBV11-3 with TRBJ2-3, with D possibly being TRBD2 (5 bases). CDR1 and CDR2 (germline): SGHNT, YENEEA. This CDR3 has 13 residues. V dropped 5 bases and J dropped 5 bases, with 11 bases sitting between them. The CDR3: CASSREEGDTQYF. DNA for the CDR3: TGTGCCAGCAGCCGGGAAGAGGGAGATACGCAGTATTTT.

This sequence joins TRBV30 and TRBJ2-5; no clear D gene. Trimming pared 0 bases from V and 7 bases from J, leaving 12 bases between. This CDR3 has 13 residues. The V gene's germline CDR1 is GTSNPN and CDR2 SVGIG (reference sequence). The CDR3 sequence: CAWSVRNPGTQYF. In DNA, the CDR3 is TGTGCCTGGAGTGTACGCAATCCGGGGACCCAGTACTTC.

This rearrangement joins TRBV4-2 to TRBJ1-6; 8 bases fit TRBD1. V shed 5 bases and J 7 bases; nucleotides not matched to a gene: 7. CDR1 and CDR2 (germline): LGHNA, YNFKEQ. The CDR3 contains 15 residues. The chain's CDR3 is CASSNPGQANSPLHF. DNA of the CDR3: TGTGCCAGCAGCAATCCGGGACAGGCCAATTCACCCCTCCACTTT.

DNA for the CDR3: TGTGCCAGCAGCCCCGGGGGATCCGAAAAACTGTTTTTT. Its protein product is CASSPGGSEKLFF. The V gene is TRBV7-3, the J gene TRBJ1-4; D may be TRBD1 (5 bases). The ends were cut back, 5 bases at V and 8 bases at J, with 12 bases in the middle. There are 13 residues in the CDR3. CDR1 SGHTA and CDR2 FQGTGA come from the germline V gene.

This clone was observed once. The chain recombines TRBV18 with TRBJ1-1; D is uncertain. From germline, CDR1 is KGHSH and CDR2 LQKENI. Between the trimmed V and J ends, which lost 0 bases and 3 bases, there was a span of 20 bases. The CDR3 totals 18 residues. CDR3 nucleotides: TGTGCCAGCTCACCACCGGTGTGGAGCACCCCCTGGGACACTGAAGCTTTCTTT. Translated, it gives CASSPPVWSTPWDTEAFF. Full variable domain (rest looked up from reference TRBV18 and TRBJ1-1): NAGVMQNPRHLVRRRGQEARLRCSPMKGHSHVYWYRQLPEEGLKFMVYLQKENIIDESGMPKERFSAEFPKEGPSILRIQQVVRGDSAAYFCASSPPVWSTPWDTEAFFGQGTRLTVV.

The chain combines TRBV5-6 with TRBJ2-7; 10 nucleotides line up with TRBD2. V was clipped by 2 bases and J by 3 bases; unmatched bases: 8. CDR1 is SGHDT, CDR2 YYEEEE, per germline. This CDR3 has 16 amino acids. Here the CDR3 DNA reads TGTGCCAGCAGCTTTGGAGCGGGAGGGTCCGTCTACGAGCAGTACTTC. Its translation: CASSFGAGGSVYEQYF.

The chain links TRBV20-1 to TRBJ2-1; TRBD2 matches at 10 bases. Unmatched junction bases numbered 15, after V lost 3 bases and J lost 10 bases. CDR1 and CDR2 from the germline V gene are DFQATT and SNEGSKA (reference sequence). This CDR3 region has 16 residues. CDR3 sequence (DNA): TGCAGTGCTAGTGGTCCACTAGCGGGGAGCAGGGGAGAGCAGTTCTTC. Its protein product is CSASGPLAGSRGEQFF.

The rearrangement links TRBV28 to TRBJ1-6; 8 bases are shared with TRBD1. J gave up 10 bases and V 3 bases, and 11 bases lay outside the gene matches. CDR3 size: 16 residues. Germline CDR1 and CDR2: MDHEN and SYDVKM. The CDR3 protein is CASSFGQGLMFSPLHF. CDR3 DNA sequence: TGTGCCAGCAGTTTTGGACAGGGTTTAATGTTCTCACCCCTCCACTTT.

The rearrangement uses TRBV6-2 or TRBV6-3 and TRBJ2-7; TRBD2 aligns across 12 bases. Germline values: CDR1 MNHEY, CDR2 SVGEGT. Trimming at V came to 0 bases and at J to 3 bases, leaving 3 bases not matched to a gene. This CDR3 contains 16 residues. The CDR3 nucleotides are TGTGCCAGCAGTTACTCGCGACTAGCGGGAGTCTACGAGCAGTACTTC. Translated: CASSYSRLAGVYEQYF.

This clone appeared once. The rearrangement links TRBV12-3 or TRBV12-4 to TRBJ1-2; D unresolved. The ends were cut back, 4 bases at V and 0 bases at J, with 6 bases in the middle. The CDR3 contains 13 residues. CDR3 nucleotide sequence: TGTGCCAGCAGTTCTCTAGCTAACTATGGCTACACCTTC. It codes for CASSSLANYGYTF.

The V and J genes are TRBV5-1 and TRBJ1-1; D is undetermined. V lost 0 bases to trimming and J lost 3 bases, with 6 bases between them. The CDR3 is 13 residues long. CDR1 and CDR2 from the germline V gene are SGHRS and YFSETQ. CDR3 in DNA: TGCGCCAGCAGCTTGGAGGCGGACACTGAAGCTTTCTTT. It codes for CASSLEADTEAFF.

The V call is TRBV14, the J call TRBJ2-1; 7 nucleotides match TRBD1. The germline V gene has CDR1 SGHDN and CDR2 FVKESK. V was clipped by 4 bases and J by 10 bases; unmatched bases: 10. The CDR3 totals 14 residues. The CDR3 is CASSPTGSTGEQFF. The CDR3 nucleotides are TGTGCCAGCAGCCCGACAGGGTCAACGGGCGAGCAGTTCTTC. The entire variable domain, with the rest obtained from reference TRBV14 and TRBJ2-1, is as follows: EAGVTQFPSHSVIEKGQTVTLRCDPISGHDNLYWYRRVMGKEIKFLLHFVKESKQDESGMPNNRFLAERTGGTYSTLKVQPAELEDSGVYFCASSPTGSTGEQFFGPGTRLTVL.

This clone occurred a few times. The chain carries TRBV7-9 and TRBJ1-4; D unclear. In germline, CDR1 is SEHNR, CDR2 FQNEAQ (reference sequence). V gave up 3 bases and J gave up 2 bases, with 7 bases separating them. This CDR3 comprises 14 residues. This CDR3 reads CASSFGVTNEKLFF. CDR3 coding DNA: TGTGCCAGCAGCTTTGGAGTTACTAATGAAAAACTGTTTTTT.

This clone was seen a single time. The chain joins TRBV30 to TRBJ1-5, with D possibly matching TRBD1 (5 bases). This CDR3 is 13 amino acids long. V shed 0 bases and J shed 9 bases, with 12 bases lying between them. CDR1 and CDR2 from the germline V gene are GTSNPN and SVGIG (reference sequence). In DNA, the CDR3 is TGTGCCTGGAGTGTAGCGGGGGTAGCGCCCCAGCATTTT. It encodes CAWSVAGVAPQHF.

The CDR3 is CAWSADRGNQPQHF. DNA for the CDR3: TGTGCCTGGAGTGCGGACAGGGGGAATCAGCCCCAGCATTTT. The rearrangement links TRBV30 to TRBJ1-5; 10 bases align to TRBD1. The CDR3 length is 14 residues. The germline CDR1 and CDR2 sequences are GTSNPN and SVGIG (reference sequence). V lost 1 base and J lost 4; bases outside the gene matches: 1.

This chain joins TRBV19 and TRBJ1-5; D is undetermined. Germline CDR1 reads LNHDA; CDR2 reads SQIVND (reference sequence). This CDR3 comprises 13 residues. Trimming left V 3 bases short and J 7 bases short, with 10 bases between. The CDR3 loop reads CASSMPGSQPQHF. The CDR3 region has the DNA TGTGCCAGTAGTATGCCGGGGTCGCAGCCCCAGCATTTT.

The rearrangement joins TRBV19 to TRBJ1-5; D perhaps matches TRBD1 (5 bases). The V gene lost 5 bases and the J gene lost 5 bases, with 19 bases spanning the gap. The CDR3 has 16 residues. CDR1 and CDR2 from the germline V gene are LNHDA and SQIVND (reference sequence). CDR3 DNA sequence: TGTGCCAGTAGTCAAGGGGAGGGCCTTATCTATCAGCCCCAGCATTTT. Its translation is CASSQGEGLIYQPQHF.

This chain connects TRBV6-7 to TRBJ2-3; 8 positions match TRBD1. TRBV6-7 falls under the ORF class, with uncertain function. Trimming took 0 bases from V and 4 from J; bases not matched to a gene: 12. This CDR3 region has 18 residues. This CDR3 reads CASSYSWDRLSYSDTQYF. The CDR3 nucleotides read TGTGCCAGCAGTTACTCTTGGGACAGGCTCTCCTATTCAGATACGCAGTATTTT.

This CDR3 is CATSRRTDQPQHF. The CDR3, as DNA: TGTGCCACCAGTAGACGGACAGATCAGCCCCAGCATTTT. This chain links TRBV24-1 with TRBJ1-5, with D maybe TRBD1 (6 bases). The germline V and J ends were trimmed by 6 bases and 5 bases, with 10 bases remaining between them. Germline CDR1 KGHDR, CDR2 SFDVKD. The CDR3 runs 13 residues.

The chain has TRBV12-3 or TRBV12-4 and TRBJ2-7; a possible D gene is TRBD2 (6 bases). Trimming stripped 2 bases from V and 6 bases from J, with 11 bases between. The CDR3 covers 13 residues. DNA of the CDR3: TGTGCCAGCAGTTTACTTAGGGACTCCGAGCAGTACTTC. This codes for CASSLLRDSEQYF.

This chain links TRBV30 with TRBJ1-4; 8 bases agree with TRBD1. V gave up 0 bases and J gave up 8 bases; unmatched junction bases: 5. This CDR3 is built from 14 residues. Germline-derived CDR1 and CDR2 are GTSNPN and SVGIG (reference sequence). This CDR3 reads CAWSVDRGGEKLFF. CDR3 in DNA: TGTGCCTGGAGTGTAGACAGGGGAGGAGAAAAACTGTTTTTT.

This clone has only a few counts. The rearrangement uses TRBV6-2 or TRBV6-3 and TRBJ2-4, with TRBD2 matching 7 bases. Losses at the gene ends were 4 bases for V and 5 bases for J; bases not matched to a gene: 8. There are 15 residues in the CDR3. Germline V CDR1 and CDR2: MNHEY, SVGEGT. CDR3 in DNA: TGTGCCAGCAGTTCCGCGGGAGCGGGTGAAAACATTCAGTACTTC. Translating it yields CASSSAGAGENIQYF.

The chain combines TRBV5-6 with TRBJ2-7, with a tentative D call TRBD1 (6 bases). This CDR3 region has 16 residues. CDR1 SGHDT and CDR2 YYEEEE come from the germline V gene. Trimming removed 5 bases at V and 3 bases at J, with 21 bases between. The CDR3 reads CASRHRTAGMYYEQYF. The CDR3 region has the DNA TGTGCCAGCAGACATAGGACAGCCGGCATGTACTACGAGCAGTACTTC.

This clone was observed a handful of times. V gene TRBV5-5 combines with J gene TRBJ1-2; 9 nucleotides agree with TRBD1. Germline assignment: CDR1 SGHKS and CDR2 YYEKEE (reference sequence). CDR3 length: 15 amino acids. The ends lost 9 bases at V and 3 bases at J; junction bases unmatched: 12. The CDR3 protein is CATTIGQGLDYGYTF. In nucleotides, the CDR3 is TGTGCCACCACAATTGGACAGGGGCTCGACTATGGCTACACCTTC.

V usage is TRBV7-8 and J usage is TRBJ2-3; 7 nucleotides align to TRBD2. The CDR3 contains 19 residues. Germline V lookup: CDR1 SGHVS, CDR2 FQNEAQ. V dropped 3 bases and J dropped 2; count of bases not matched to a gene: 17. The CDR3: CASSFTSLEAGRYTDTQYF. The CDR3 DNA reads as TGTGCCAGCAGCTTTACGTCGCTCGAAGCGGGGAGGTACACAGATACGCAGTATTTT.

V and J are TRBV18 and TRBJ2-7, with D maybe TRBD1 (5 bases). The ends were cut back, 1 base at V and 0 bases at J, with 13 bases in the middle. This CDR3 region has 16 residues. The germline V gene has CDR1 KGHSH and CDR2 LQKENI. The CDR3 region is CASSPRGTGSSYEQYF. CDR3 sequence (DNA): TGTGCCAGCTCACCACGGGGCACAGGTAGCTCCTACGAGCAGTACTTC.

The rearrangement links TRBV5-1 to TRBJ1-2; TRBD1 agrees at 8 bases. The ends lost 0 bases at V and 6 bases at J; junction bases unmatched: 7. Looked up from germline, CDR1 is SGHRS and CDR2 is YFSETQ. The CDR3 spans 15 residues. The CDR3 spells CASSLVADRGDGYTF. As DNA, the CDR3 is TGCGCCAGCAGCTTGGTTGCAGACAGGGGCGATGGCTACACCTTC.

The chain combines TRBV27 with TRBJ1-2, with 8 nucleotides matching TRBD1. Germline V gene data show CDR1 as MNHEY and CDR2 as SMNVEV (reference sequence). Germline trimming cut 5 bases from V and 0 bases from J; bases unmatched to any gene: 14. CDR3 length: 18 amino acids. The CDR3 loop reads CASSPRGQGFGANYGYTF. CDR3 DNA: TGTGCCAGCAGTCCTCGTGGACAGGGCTTCGGAGCTAACTATGGCTACACCTTC.